One sample yielded the 21 T cell receptor beta chains listed below, sequenced in a study of regulatory T cells in long-lasting Graves disease. Sample time point: persistent/refractory GD, antithyroid drugs over 5 years with positive TRAb. Construction of the TCR library relied on RNA isolated from PBMCs. Sequencing libraries for TCR beta were prepared with iRepertoire HTBI primers and Arm-PCR of CDR3 regions. TCRdb itself ran the multiplex PCR reads through MiXCR, one entry per CDR3 protein. In the table there are about 660,000 distinct CDR3 sequences, approximately 31% of which are singletons. Source: peripheral blood mononuclear cells (PBMCs), taken when the disease was refractory, from a patient treated with antithyroid drugs. Every receptor here comes from a female donor with Graves disease.

The chain recombines TRBV20-1 with TRBJ2-7; 10 bases align to TRBD2. V was pared by 3 bases and J by 2 bases, with 4 bases of the junction left unmatched. The CDR3 is 14 residues long. Germline CDR1 DFQATT, CDR2 SNEGSKA (reference sequence). The CDR3 DNA follows: TGCAGTGCTAGGGGGGGGACTAGCGCCTACGAGCAGTACTTC. The encoded protein is CSARGGTSAYEQYF.

J is TRBJ1-1 and V is TRBV7-3; TRBD1 is a possible D gene (6 bases). The germline CDR1 and CDR2 sequences are SGHTA and FQGTGA. V was clipped by 5 bases and J by 4 bases, with 17 bases between them. This CDR3 has 15 residues. The DNA for the CDR3 is TGTGCCAGCAGCCTACAGGGTGGGATTAGCACTGAAGCTTTCTTT. Its translation: CASSLQGGISTEAFF.

The genes are TRBV12-3 or TRBV12-4 and TRBJ1-2; no clear D. The V end was cut by 7 bases, the J end by 5 bases, with 8 bases between. The CDR3 is 11 amino acids. The CDR3 DNA is TGTGCCAGCACTTTGTCTTATGGCTACACCTTC. Protein product: CASTLSYGYTF.

This clonotype was seen only a few times. This chain joins TRBV19 and TRBJ2-6; no definite D call. Germline V CDR1 and CDR2: LNHDA, SQIVND (reference sequence). The V gene lost 9 bases and the J gene lost 0 bases, with 3 bases spanning the gap. There are 12 residues in the CDR3. CDR3 amino acids: CARYSGANVLTF. The CDR3 bases are TGTGCCAGATACTCTGGGGCCAACGTCCTGACTTTC.

The chain joins TRBV18 to TRBJ2-4; 7 bases fit TRBD1. Germline CDR1 reads KGHSH; CDR2 reads LQKENI. Trimming took 6 bases from V and 4 from J; bases not matched to a gene: 9. This CDR3 has 15 amino acids. The CDR3 DNA reads TGTGCCAGCTCCCCAAAGACAGGGACAAAAAACATTCAGTACTTC. As protein: CASSPKTGTKNIQYF.

The table lists this clonotype with a few counts. The genes are TRBV6-5 and TRBJ1-1; D gene uncertain. This CDR3 is 15 amino acids long. V was shortened by 0 bases and J by 1 base, with 9 bases between the two germline ends. Germline V gives CDR1 MNHEY, CDR2 SVGAGI. The CDR3 protein is CASSYSGVQNTEAFF. The CDR3 DNA reads TGTGCCAGCAGTTACTCGGGTGTGCAGAACACTGAAGCTTTCTTT.

In this sample, this clonotype turned up a few times. The rearrangement links TRBV13 to TRBJ2-7; D ambiguous. V lost 5 bases and J lost 0, with 14 bases in between. CDR3 length: 15 amino acids. CDR1 and CDR2 from the germline V gene are PRHDT and FYEKMQ (reference sequence). This CDR3 is CASSPARDSSYEQYF. As DNA, the CDR3 is TGTGCCAGCAGCCCGGCTAGGGATAGCTCCTACGAGCAGTACTTC. Full variable domain (missing parts from reference TRBV13 and TRBJ2-7): AAGVIQSPRHLIKEKRETATLKCYPIPRHDTVYWYQQGPGQDPQFLISFYEKMQSDKGSIPDRFSAQQFSDYHSELNMSSLELGDSALYFCASSPARDSSYEQYFGPGTRLTVT.

This chain uses TRBV29-1 with TRBJ1-1; 9 bases are a match to TRBD1. The CDR3 runs to 16 residues. With 7 bases clipped from V and 0 bases from J, the junction kept 12 bases outside the gene matches. Per germline, CDR1 SQVTM and CDR2 ANQGSEA. CDR3 protein: CSASGQGGRMNTEAFF. CDR3 DNA sequence: TGCAGCGCTTCGGGACAGGGTGGGAGGATGAACACTGAAGCTTTCTTT.

Only a few counts were recorded for this clonotype. This chain links TRBV30 with TRBJ1-1; a possible D gene is TRBD1 (5 bases). The germline CDR1 and CDR2 sequences are GTSNPN and SVGIG (reference sequence). Between the trimmed V and J ends, which lost 2 bases and 3 bases, there was a span of 13 bases. The CDR3 runs 14 residues. The DNA for the CDR3 is TGTGCCTGGAGTCTACGATTCAGGGACACTGAAGCTTTCTTT. It encodes CAWSLRFRDTEAFF.

CDR3 DNA: TGTGCCAGTACTCAAAAGGAAGAGCAGTACTTC. Residues: CASTQKEEQYF. The V call is TRBV19, the J call TRBJ2-7; D is unclear. V was trimmed by 7 bases and J by 7 bases, leaving 11 bases between them. The CDR3 consists of 11 residues. Germline V gives CDR1 LNHDA, CDR2 SQIVND (reference sequence).

The sample holds many counts of this clonotype. The chain combines TRBV6-1 with TRBJ2-7; no firm D call. The CDR3 length is 12 residues. Germline V gives CDR1 MNHNS, CDR2 SASEGT. Trimming removed 6 bases from V and 0 bases from J, with 6 bases in between. The CDR3 sequence is CASRDGSYEQYF. The CDR3 bases are TGTGCCAGCAGGGACGGCTCCTACGAGCAGTACTTC.

On this clonotype: It may be a read error: a sequence one base away is much more abundant. V usage is TRBV6-4 and J usage is TRBJ2-7; 10 positions match TRBD2. Germline loops: CDR1 MRHNA, CDR2 SNTAGT. Trimming removed 5 bases from V and 2 bases from J; junction bases left unmatched: 12. The CDR3 has 17 amino acids. The CDR3 DNA sequence: TGTGCCAGCAGTTACCCAATTGCTAGCGGGAGAACCTACGAGCAGTACTTC. Translating gives CASSYPIASGRTYEQYF.

In this sample, this clonotype turned up a few times. This chain joins TRBV6-9 and TRBJ2-7; tentative D call: TRBD1 (6 bases). The V gene lost 3 bases and the J gene lost 4 bases, with 13 bases spanning the gap. Germline V gene data show CDR1 as MNHGY and CDR2 as SVAAGI. The CDR3 extends over 14 amino acids. CDR3 sequence: CASSYGTQGYEQYF. Written as DNA, the CDR3 is TGTGCCAGCAGTTACGGAACACAGGGTTACGAGCAGTACTTC.

The J gene is TRBJ2-7, the V gene TRBV7-9, with TRBD1 matching 8 bases. V was clipped by 6 bases and J by 5 bases; unmatched bases: 18. The CDR3 spans 17 residues. Germline CDR1 reads SEHNR; CDR2 reads FQNEAQ (reference sequence). The CDR3 reads CASSGVRRGQGTNEQYF. The DNA of the CDR3 is TGTGCCAGCAGTGGAGTTCGTCGAGGACAGGGCACCAACGAGCAGTACTTC.

The J gene is TRBJ1-6, the V gene TRBV7-6; TRBD1 agrees at 8 bases. Germline V gene lookup returns CDR1 SGHVS and CDR2 FNYEAQ. The CDR3 has 18 amino acids. J was trimmed by 0 bases and V by 0 bases; bases with no gene match: 4. The CDR3 loop is CASSLASQGASYNSPLHF. CDR3 nucleotides: TGTGCCAGCAGCTTAGCTTCTCAGGGGGCCTCCTATAATTCACCCCTCCACTTT.

This clonotype was counted many times. This sequence joins TRBV28 and TRBJ1-5; 10 nucleotides align to TRBD1. CDR1 is MDHEN, CDR2 SYDVKM, per germline. This CDR3 has 16 residues. V was pared by 5 bases and J by 4 bases, with 8 bases of the junction left unmatched. The CDR3 spells CASSPRQGAPNQPQHF. The CDR3 DNA follows: TGTGCCAGCAGTCCTAGACAGGGGGCCCCGAATCAGCCCCAGCATTTT.

The table lists this clonotype with many counts. The rearrangement links TRBV6-5 to TRBJ2-7; 7 bases fit TRBD2. This CDR3 has 15 amino acids. J was trimmed by 2 bases and V by 4 bases; bases with no gene match: 8. The germline gives CDR1 MNHEY, CDR2 SVGAGI. Written as DNA, the CDR3 is TGTGCCAGCAGTTCCGACCCGGGACTAACCTACGAGCAGTACTTC. It translates to CASSSDPGLTYEQYF.

In this sample, this clonotype turned up many times. The CDR3 DNA sequence: TGTGCCAGCAGCTTAGTCGGGACTAGCTTTTACGAGCAGTACTTC. Amino acids: CASSLVGTSFYEQYF. The chain couples TRBV11-2 to TRBJ2-7; TRBD2 matches 9 bases. The CDR3 spans 15 residues. Germline V gene sequence: CDR1 SGHAT, CDR2 FQNNGV. Trimming cost V 1 base and J 4 bases; bases outside gene matches: 5.

This clonotype has more than one count but fewer than ten. The V gene is TRBV12-5, the J gene TRBJ1-1, with D perhaps TRBD1 (6 bases). V lost 0 bases to trimming and J lost 0 bases, with 11 bases between them. CDR1 is LGHNT and CDR2 is FRNRAP in the germline V gene. The CDR3 has 16 amino acids. The CDR3 spells CASGLVLTGMNTEAFF. The DNA of the CDR3 is TGTGCTAGTGGTTTGGTACTGACAGGCATGAACACTGAAGCTTTCTTT.

The chain employs TRBV3-1 and TRBJ2-5, with 7 bases lining up with TRBD2. V shed 0 bases and J 4 bases; nucleotides not matched to a gene: 8. CDR3 length equals 16 residues. The germline CDR1 and CDR2 sequences are LGHDT and YNNKEL (reference sequence). The CDR3 DNA follows: TGTGCCAGCAGCCAAGAACTGGCGGGAGTCGGAGAGACCCAGTACTTC. Translated, it gives CASSQELAGVGETQYF.

In its sample, this clonotype was seen a few times. CDR3 nucleotide sequence: TGTGCCAGTACCAGAGGGACGCAGCCCCAGCATTTT. Translation gives CASTRGTQPQHF. This chain connects TRBV19 to TRBJ1-5, with D tentatively TRBD1 (5 bases). This CDR3 is 12 amino acids long. Germline assignment: CDR1 LNHDA and CDR2 SQIVND (reference sequence). V lost 7 bases, J lost 7 bases, and 11 bases lay in between.